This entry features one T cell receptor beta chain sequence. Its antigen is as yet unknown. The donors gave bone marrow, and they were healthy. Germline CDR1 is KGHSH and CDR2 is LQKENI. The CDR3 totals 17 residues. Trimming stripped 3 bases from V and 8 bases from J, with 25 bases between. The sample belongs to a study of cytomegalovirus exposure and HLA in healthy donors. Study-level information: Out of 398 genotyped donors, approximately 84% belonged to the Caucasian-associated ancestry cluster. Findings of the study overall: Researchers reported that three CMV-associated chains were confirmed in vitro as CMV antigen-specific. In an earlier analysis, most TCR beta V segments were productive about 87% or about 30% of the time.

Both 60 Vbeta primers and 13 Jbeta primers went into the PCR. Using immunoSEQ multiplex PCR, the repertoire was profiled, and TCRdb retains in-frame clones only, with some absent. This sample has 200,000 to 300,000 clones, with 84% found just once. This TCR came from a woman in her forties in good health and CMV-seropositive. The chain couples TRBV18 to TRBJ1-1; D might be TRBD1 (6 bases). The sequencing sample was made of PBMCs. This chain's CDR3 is CASSPSPASRGTLEAFF. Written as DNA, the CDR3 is TGTGCCAGCTCACCCTCACCGGCATCCAGGGGAACACTGGAAGCTTTCTTT. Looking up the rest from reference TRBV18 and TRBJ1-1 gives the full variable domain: NAGVMQNPRHLVRRRGQEARLRCSPMKGHSHVYWYRQLPEEGLKFMVYLQKENIIDESGMPKERFSAEFPKEGPSILRIQQVVRGDSAAYFCASSPSPASRGTLEAFFGQGTRLTVV.